This is a list of T cell receptor beta chains from one sample in a study of read filtering for tumor transcriptome and immune sequencing. Each CDR3 protein is one row after TCRdb ran MiXCR on the reads. The profile shows more than 30,000 distinct CDR3 sequences, approximately 18% of them singletons. Material for sequencing was a population of CD138-negative cells sorted from bone marrow. The receptors here all came from a donor older than 35 with multiple myeloma. The CDR3 runs from the conserved cysteine through the conserved F or W. D genes are given only for firm matches. The size field is filled for only some rows; it gives once, few, many or a size class.

d_call clone_size j_call v_call cdr3_nt cdr3_aa
. many TRBJ2-3 TRBV20-1 TGCAGTGCTACCCTAGGCAACACAGATACGCAGTATTTT CSATLGNTDTQYF
TRBD1 many TRBJ1-1 TRBV13 TGTGCCAGCAGCGCTGGACAGGGGAAGTACACTGAAGCTTTCTTT CASSAGQGKYTEAFF
. many TRBJ1-5 TRBV29-1 TGCAGCGCCGGGGATGGTTTGGGTAGCGGTCAGCCCCAGCATTTT CSAGDGLGSGQPQHF
. many TRBJ2-5 TRBV4-1 TGCGCCAGCAGCAAGGAAGAAAGGGAGACCCAGTACTTC CASSKEERETQYF
. many TRBJ2-3 TRBV7-8 TGTGCCAGCAGCTTCCTATTGGATTCCACAGATACGCAGTATTTT CASSFLLDSTDTQYF
. many TRBJ2-2 TRBV7-9 TGTGCCAGCACGGCACCGAACACCGGGGAGCTGTTTTTT CASTAPNTGELFF
TRBD2 many TRBJ2-5 TRBV3-1 TGTGCCAGCAGCCACGGACTAGTCCAAGAGACCCAGTACTTC CASSHGLVQETQYF
TRBD2 many TRBJ2-1 TRBV6-6 TGTGCCAGCAGTTACGGGGTAGCGGGACACAATGAGCAGTTCTTC CASSYGVAGHNEQFF
. many TRBJ2-1 TRBV29-1 TGCAGCGTTCAAGACAATGAGCAGTTCTTC CSVQDNEQFF
TRBD1 many TRBJ1-2 TRBV28 TGTGCCAGCAGGGACAGGGTGATCTATGGCTACACCTTC CASRDRVIYGYTF
. many TRBJ1-2 TRBV5-1 TGCGCCAGCAGACTGAATAAAGACCATGGCTACACCTTC CASRLNKDHGYTF
TRBD1 many TRBJ2-2 TRBV9 TGTGCCAGCAGCACCCGACAGGGCGTGAGCACCGGGGAGCTGTTTTTT CASSTRQGVSTGELFF
. many TRBJ1-1 TRBV7-9 TGTGCCAGCAGCTTACCACAGCGCGCTGAAGCTTTCTTT CASSLPQRAEAFF
. few TRBJ2-1 TRBV24-1 TGTGCCACCAGTGGGACAGCGGTGGCTCAATTGGGTGAGCAGTTCTTC CATSGTAVAQLGEQFF
. . TRBJ2-7 TRBV2 TGTGCCAGCAGCACATACCTCTCCTACGAGCAGTACTTC CASSTYLSYEQYF
. many TRBJ2-3 TRBV2 TGTGCCAGCAGAGCAGGGGCCGGGGGCACAGATACGCAGTATTTT CASRAGAGGTDTQYF
. . TRBJ1-1 TRBV4-1 TGCGCCAGCAGCCAAAGTCGATTGGAGGGGGGCTACGAGCAGTACTTT CASSQSRLEGGYEQYF
TRBD1 many TRBJ2-5 TRBV18 TGTGCCAGCTCACCACTCTCAGGGGGCCAAGAGACCCAGTACTTC CASSPLSGGQETQYF
. many TRBJ1-4 TRBV7-8 TGTGCCAGCAGCATTTGGGGGGGGAAGAGGGAAAAACTGTTTTTT CASSIWGGKREKLFF
. few TRBJ2-5 TRBV6-6 TGTGCCAGCAAGGACCCTAGGGCCGAGACCCAGTACTTC CASKDPRAETQYF
. few TRBJ1-1 TRBV28 TGTGCCAGCCTCAAATCTGGGGACACTGAAGCTTTCTTT CASLKSGDTEAFF
TRBD2 many TRBJ2-5 TRBV20-1 TGCAGTGCTTTGACTAGCGGGGAGTACCAAGAGACCCAGTACTTC CSALTSGEYQETQYF
TRBD2 medium-sized TRBJ2-2 TRBV6-1 TGTGCCAGCAGTCTAAGAAGCGGGAGAGAGACCGGGGAGCTGTTTTTT CASSLRSGRETGELFF
. many TRBJ1-1 TRBV20-1 TGCAGTGCTAGAGACCCAGGGAACTTGCACACTGAAGCTTTCTTT CSARDPGNLHTEAFF
TRBD2 many TRBJ2-3 TRBV10-3 TGTGCCATCAGTGGCGGGGGGGCCACAGATACGCAGTATTTT CAISGGGATDTQYF
TRBD2 many TRBJ2-3 TRBV29-1 TGCGGGGGGGGGAGCGGGATCACAGATACGCAGTATTTT CGGGSGITDTQYF
TRBD2 medium-sized TRBJ2-3 TRBV28 TGTGCCAGCAGTTCCAAGCGGGGGGGTTTGGCAGATACGCAGTATTTT CASSSKRGGLADTQYF
. . TRBJ2-7 TRBV19 TGTGCCAGTAGTTCTCCGGGACTCCACTACGAGCAGTACTTC CASSSPGLHYEQYF
. few TRBJ1-5 TRBV9 TGTGCCAGCAGCGTAACAGCTAATCAGCCCCAGCATTTT CASSVTANQPQHF
TRBD1 . TRBJ2-1 TRBV29-1 TGCAGCGTCAAGACAGGGTCAGGGCCCGGGAATGAGCAGTTCTTC CSVKTGSGPGNEQFF
TRBD2 many TRBJ2-2 TRBV12-3/TRBV12-4 TGTGCCAGCAGTTTAAGGGAGGGGAACGGGGAGCTGTTTTTT CASSLREGNGELFF
TRBD1 many TRBJ2-1 TRBV25-1 TGTGCCCACCAACCCGGACAGGAGAATTACAATGAGCAGTTCTTC CAHQPGQENYNEQFF
. many TRBJ1-1 TRBV6-2/TRBV6-3 TGTGCCAGCAAAGTGGCTGGGGGCAACACTGAAGCTTTCTTT CASKVAGGNTEAFF
TRBD1 . TRBJ2-7 TRBV6-1 TGTGCCAGCAACCACGGCTGGGGACAGACCTGCGAGCAGTACTTC CASNHGWGQTCEQYF
. . TRBJ2-4 TRBV4-1 TGCGCCAGCAGCCAAGCAGAGGGCAGCATTCAGTACTTC CASSQAEGSIQYF
. many TRBJ2-5 TRBV6-2/TRBV6-3 TGTGCCAGCAGTCTCGAAGACGCTACGAGAGAGACCCAGTACTTC CASSLEDATRETQYF
TRBD1 many TRBJ2-5 TRBV7-8 TGTGCCAGCAGCAAGAAGCGGACAGGGATCCAGGAGACCCAGTACTTC CASSKKRTGIQETQYF
. many TRBJ2-5 TRBV29-1 TGCAGCGTCGACACGCAGGGCTGGGACCAGTACTTC CSVDTQGWDQYF
. many TRBJ2-1 TRBV5-8 TGTGCCAGCAGAGCCCTGTCCCTTGAGCAGTTCTTC CASRALSLEQFF
. . TRBJ2-5 TRBV20-1 TGCAGTGCTAGAGATTTTGGTGTGGAACAGCAAGAGACCCAGTACTTC CSARDFGVEQQETQYF
. many TRBJ2-2 TRBV4-1 TGCGCCAGCAGCCAAGATCAACGGTACCAGACCGGGGAGCTGTTTTTT CASSQDQRYQTGELFF
TRBD2 many TRBJ2-5 TRBV3-1 TGTGCCAGCAGCCAAGATAAGCGGGAGTACCAAGAGACCCAGTACTTC CASSQDKREYQETQYF
. medium-sized TRBJ2-1 TRBV7-9 TGTGCCAGCAGCCATTGGAACGCTAATGAGCAGTTCTTC CASSHWNANEQFF
TRBD1 many TRBJ2-2 TRBV19 TGTGCCAGTAGAGGGACAGGACAGAACACCGGGGAGCTGTTTTTT CASRGTGQNTGELFF
TRBD2 medium-sized TRBJ2-1 TRBV28 TGTGCCAGCAGTCACCTTGGGACTAGCGGGAGTTACTCCTACAATGAGCAGTTCTTC CASSHLGTSGSYSYNEQFF
. . TRBJ1-1 TRBV12-3/TRBV12-4 TGTGCCAGCAGTTCAGTGTACGCGTACACTGAAGCTTTCTTT CASSSVYAYTEAFF
TRBD2 many TRBJ2-1 TRBV29-1 TGCAGCGTTTCTGTGACTAGCGGGAGTCCCCGCGCGGAGTTGCAGTTCTTC CSVSVTSGSPRAELQFF
. many TRBJ2-3 TRBV7-2 TGTGCCAGCAGCTTAGCGGGGCGCACAGATACGCAGTATTTT CASSLAGRTDTQYF
. medium-sized TRBJ2-1 TRBV11-3 TGTGCCAGCAGCTTTCAAGGGGCTGAGCAGTTCTTC CASSFQGAEQFF
. many TRBJ1-1 TRBV2 TGTGCCAGCAGTGAACGGCACACTGAAGCTTTCTTT CASSERHTEAFF
. few TRBJ1-1 TRBV6-1 TGTGCCAGCAGCCTCTGGGACACTGAAGCTTTCTTT CASSLWDTEAFF
TRBD2 few TRBJ2-3 TRBV4-1 TGCGCCAGCAGCCAAGAAAGCCTAGCGGGACGGAATACGCAGTATTTT CASSQESLAGRNTQYF
. many TRBJ2-1 TRBV5-1 TGCGCCAGCAGCTTGGGGGACGACTACAATGAGCAGTTCTTC CASSLGDDYNEQFF
. many TRBJ1-1 TRBV4-1 TGCGCCAGCAGCCACTTCGAGACCGGACGAGGCCCCGTTCGGGCTTTCTTT CASSHFETGRGPVRAFF
. many TRBJ1-4 TRBV29-1 TGCAGCGTTGTAGACAGCCCTAATGAAAAACTGTTTTTT CSVVDSPNEKLFF
. many TRBJ2-1 TRBV28 TGTGCCAGCAGTTTAGGCAGGTCCTACAATGAGCAGTTCTTC CASSLGRSYNEQFF
. many TRBJ2-3 TRBV6-6 TGTGCCAGCCTCCCACAGGCTAGCACAGATACGCAGTATTTT CASLPQASTDTQYF
TRBD2 many TRBJ2-1 TRBV2 TGTGCCAGCAGTGAAGAGCGGGGGTTCTACAATGAGCAGTTCTTC CASSEERGFYNEQFF
. . TRBJ2-2 TRBV6-5 TGTGCCAGCAGCTTTCAGTATGCGAACACCGAGGAGCTGTTCTTT CASSFQYANTEELFF